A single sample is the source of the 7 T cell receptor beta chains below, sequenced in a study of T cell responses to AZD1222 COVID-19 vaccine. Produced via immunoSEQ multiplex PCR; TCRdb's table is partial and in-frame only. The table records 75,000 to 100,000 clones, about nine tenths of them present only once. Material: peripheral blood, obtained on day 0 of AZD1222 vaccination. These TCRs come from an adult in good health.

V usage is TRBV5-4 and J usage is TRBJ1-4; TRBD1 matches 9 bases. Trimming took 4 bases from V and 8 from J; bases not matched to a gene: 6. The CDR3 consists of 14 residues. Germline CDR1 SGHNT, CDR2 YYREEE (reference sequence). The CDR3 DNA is TGTGCCAGCAGCGGGGGACAGGGACGGGAAAAACTGTTTTTT. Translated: CASSGGQGREKLFF.

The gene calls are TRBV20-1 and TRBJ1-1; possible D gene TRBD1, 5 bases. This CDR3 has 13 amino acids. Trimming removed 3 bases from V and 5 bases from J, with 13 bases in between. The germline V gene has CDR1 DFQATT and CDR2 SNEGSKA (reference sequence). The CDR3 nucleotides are TGCAGTGCTAGTTTGCAGGGAGGGACTGAAGCTTTCTTT. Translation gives CSASLQGGTEAFF.

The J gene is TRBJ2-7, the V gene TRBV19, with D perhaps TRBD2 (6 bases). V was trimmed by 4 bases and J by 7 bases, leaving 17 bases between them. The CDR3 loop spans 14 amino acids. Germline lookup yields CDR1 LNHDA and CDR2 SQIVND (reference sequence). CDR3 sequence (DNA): TGTGCCAGTAGTAGGAGGGAGCGTAATGGGGAGCAGTACTTC. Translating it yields CASSRRERNGEQYF.

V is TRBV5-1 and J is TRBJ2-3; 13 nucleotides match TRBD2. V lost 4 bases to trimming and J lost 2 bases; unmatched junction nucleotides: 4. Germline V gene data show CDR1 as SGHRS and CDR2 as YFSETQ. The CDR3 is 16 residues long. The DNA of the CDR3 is TGCGCCAGCAGCCGAGGGACTAGCGGGACCACAGATACGCAGTATTTT. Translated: CASSRGTSGTTDTQYF.

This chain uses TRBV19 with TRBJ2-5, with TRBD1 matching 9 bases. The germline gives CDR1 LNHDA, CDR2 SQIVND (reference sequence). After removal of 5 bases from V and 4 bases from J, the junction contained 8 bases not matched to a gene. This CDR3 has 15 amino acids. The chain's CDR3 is CASSGITGGTETQYF. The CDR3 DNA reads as TGTGCCAGTAGTGGAATCACAGGGGGCACAGAGACCCAGTACTTC.

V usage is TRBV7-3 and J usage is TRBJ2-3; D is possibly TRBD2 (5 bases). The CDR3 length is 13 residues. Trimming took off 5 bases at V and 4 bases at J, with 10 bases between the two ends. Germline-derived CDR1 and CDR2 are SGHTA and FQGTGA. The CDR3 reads CASSPTSADTQYF. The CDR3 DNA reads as TGTGCCAGCAGCCCAACTAGTGCAGATACGCAGTATTTT.

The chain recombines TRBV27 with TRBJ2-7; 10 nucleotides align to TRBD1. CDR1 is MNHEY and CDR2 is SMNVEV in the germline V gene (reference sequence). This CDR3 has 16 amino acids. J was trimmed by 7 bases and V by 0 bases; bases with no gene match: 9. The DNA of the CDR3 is TGTGCCAGCAGTTTATCGCCGGGACAGGGGATTCGGGAGCAGTACTTC. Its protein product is CASSLSPGQGIREQYF.